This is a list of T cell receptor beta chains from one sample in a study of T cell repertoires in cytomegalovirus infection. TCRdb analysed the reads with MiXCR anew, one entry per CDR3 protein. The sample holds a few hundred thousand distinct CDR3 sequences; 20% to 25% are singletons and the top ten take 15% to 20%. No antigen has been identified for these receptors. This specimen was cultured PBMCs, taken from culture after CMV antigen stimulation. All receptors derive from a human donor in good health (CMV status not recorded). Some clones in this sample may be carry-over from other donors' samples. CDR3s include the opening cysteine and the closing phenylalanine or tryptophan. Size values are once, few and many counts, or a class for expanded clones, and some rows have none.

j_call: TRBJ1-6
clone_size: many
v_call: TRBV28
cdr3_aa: CASSLGSGHSPLHF

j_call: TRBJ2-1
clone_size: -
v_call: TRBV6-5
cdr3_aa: CASRAAGMDEQFF

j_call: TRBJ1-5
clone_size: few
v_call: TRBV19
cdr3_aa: CASSRNQGSGNQPQHF

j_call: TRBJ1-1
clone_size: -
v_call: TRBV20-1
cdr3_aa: CSARETGQGNTEAFF

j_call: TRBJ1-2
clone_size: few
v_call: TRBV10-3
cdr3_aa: CAISDNAPNKGYTF

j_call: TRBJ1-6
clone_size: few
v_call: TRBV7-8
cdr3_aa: CASSLDAGNSPLHF

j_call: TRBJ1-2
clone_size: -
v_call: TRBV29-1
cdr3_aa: CSVDRDRVNYGYTF

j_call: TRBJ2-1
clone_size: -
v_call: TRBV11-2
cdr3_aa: CASSLGAGLAAGNEQFF

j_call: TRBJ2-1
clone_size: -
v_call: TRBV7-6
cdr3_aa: CASSLIASVYNEQFF

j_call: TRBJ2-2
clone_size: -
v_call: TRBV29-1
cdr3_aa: CSPGTKDTLPPNTGELFF

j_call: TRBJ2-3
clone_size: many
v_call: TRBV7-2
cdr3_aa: CASSRSGGAGPTDTQYF

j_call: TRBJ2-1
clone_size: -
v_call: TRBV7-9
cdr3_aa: CASSQDRGRGNEQFF

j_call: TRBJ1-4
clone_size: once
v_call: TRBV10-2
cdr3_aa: CASSESAGSNEKLFF

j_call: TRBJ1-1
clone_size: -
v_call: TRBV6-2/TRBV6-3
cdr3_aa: CASSSGTNAFF

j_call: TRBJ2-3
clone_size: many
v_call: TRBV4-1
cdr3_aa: CASRGNPSGSTDTQYF

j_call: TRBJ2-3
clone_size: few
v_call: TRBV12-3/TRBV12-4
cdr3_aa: CASSLGATDTQYF

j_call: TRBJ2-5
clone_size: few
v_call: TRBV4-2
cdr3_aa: CASSQSPAETTLYF

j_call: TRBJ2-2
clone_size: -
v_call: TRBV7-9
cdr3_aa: CASSVDIPGELFF

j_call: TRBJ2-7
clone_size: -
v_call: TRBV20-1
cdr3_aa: CSASRRGLTEQYF

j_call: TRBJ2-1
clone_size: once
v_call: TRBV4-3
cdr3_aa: CASSQDPAHTYNEQFF

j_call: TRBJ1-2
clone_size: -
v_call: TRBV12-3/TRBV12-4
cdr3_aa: CASTQGGIGGYTF

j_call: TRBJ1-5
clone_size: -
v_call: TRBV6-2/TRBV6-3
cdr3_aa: CASRTDRINQPQHF

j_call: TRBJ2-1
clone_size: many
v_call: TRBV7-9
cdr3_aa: CASSNLGGSSYNEQFF

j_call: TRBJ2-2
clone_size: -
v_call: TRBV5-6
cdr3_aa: CASSHRLARNTGELFF

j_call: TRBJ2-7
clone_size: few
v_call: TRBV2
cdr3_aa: CASRPDPDEQYF

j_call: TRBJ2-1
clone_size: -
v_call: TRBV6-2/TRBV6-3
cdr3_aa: CASSYRGGRYNEQFF

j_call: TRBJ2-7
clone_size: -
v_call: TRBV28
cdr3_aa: CASRTSGPSGYEQYF

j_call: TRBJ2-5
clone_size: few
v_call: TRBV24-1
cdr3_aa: CATSDGGRQETQYF

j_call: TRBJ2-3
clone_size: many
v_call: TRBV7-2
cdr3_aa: CASSREAEGTDTQYF

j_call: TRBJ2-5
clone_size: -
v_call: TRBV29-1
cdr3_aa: CSVEGQSYQETQYF

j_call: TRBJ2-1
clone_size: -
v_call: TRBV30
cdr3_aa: CAWGTSGRDQFF

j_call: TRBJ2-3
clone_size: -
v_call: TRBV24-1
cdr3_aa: CATSDRTGGTDTQYF

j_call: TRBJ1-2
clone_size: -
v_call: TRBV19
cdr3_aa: CASSISGNYGYTF

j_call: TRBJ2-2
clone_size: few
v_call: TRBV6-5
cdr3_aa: CASSYLGLAANTGELFF

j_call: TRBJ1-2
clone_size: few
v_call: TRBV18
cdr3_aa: CASSHLFGQVDNYGYTF

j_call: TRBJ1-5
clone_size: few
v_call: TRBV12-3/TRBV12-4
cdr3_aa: CASSSQQGDQPQHF

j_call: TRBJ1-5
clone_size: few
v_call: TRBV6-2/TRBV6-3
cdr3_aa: CASSYGVNNQPQHF

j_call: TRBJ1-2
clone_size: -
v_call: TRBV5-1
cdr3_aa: CASSLVRVDYGYTF

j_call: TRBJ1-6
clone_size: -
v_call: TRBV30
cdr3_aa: CASKPGRLGNSPLHF

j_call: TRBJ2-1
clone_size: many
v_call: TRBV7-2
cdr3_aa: CASSSHLRGEISYNEQFF

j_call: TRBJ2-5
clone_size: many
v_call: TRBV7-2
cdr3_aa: CASSPRQGVGETQYF

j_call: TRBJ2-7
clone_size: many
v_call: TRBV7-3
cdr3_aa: CASSLAGGRSEQYF

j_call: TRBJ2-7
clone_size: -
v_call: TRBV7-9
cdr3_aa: CASSHYRERNEQYF

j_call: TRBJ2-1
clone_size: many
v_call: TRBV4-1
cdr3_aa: CASSQEGTSGISYNEQFF

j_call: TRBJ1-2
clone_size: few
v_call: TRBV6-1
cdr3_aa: CASSRPGIRGYTF

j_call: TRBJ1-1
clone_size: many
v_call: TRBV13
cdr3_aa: CASSKNTEAFF

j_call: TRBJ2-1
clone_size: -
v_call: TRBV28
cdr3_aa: CASSLGGPKYNEQFF

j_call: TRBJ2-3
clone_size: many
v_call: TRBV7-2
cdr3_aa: CASSFSLLSTDTQYF

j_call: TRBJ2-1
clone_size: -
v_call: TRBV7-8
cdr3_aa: CASSLGWGGVNEQFF

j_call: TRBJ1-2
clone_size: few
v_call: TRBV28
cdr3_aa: CASSLTGTGYTF

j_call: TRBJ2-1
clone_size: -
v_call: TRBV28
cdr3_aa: CASSGTSGTPLRQFF

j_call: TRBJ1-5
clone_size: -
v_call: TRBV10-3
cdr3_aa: CAISESFSTNSNQPQHF

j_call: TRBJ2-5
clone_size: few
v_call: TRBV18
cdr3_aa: CASSPSSASGRRETQYF